This T cell receptor (beta chain) was found in a study of T cell responses to AZD1222 COVID-19 vaccine. General observations from the study: Repertoires were sampled only after the peak T cell response.

As to this clone: Its antigen is unknown.

V shed 6 bases, J shed 5 bases, and the junction held 2 bases outside the gene matches. CDR1 and CDR2 from the germline V gene are SQVTM and ANQGSEA. The CDR3 length is 13 residues. Clones were sequenced by immunoSEQ multiplex PCR, and TCRdb holds only the in-frame ones, with some missing. Seen here are 100,000 to 150,000 clones, 87% observed once, and the top ten hold around 9.3%. The source is an adult in good health. This chain connects TRBV29-1 to TRBJ2-2, with 11 bases aligning to TRBD2. Source: peripheral blood, taken on day 0 of AZD1222 vaccination. The CDR3 loop is CSVGTSGTGELFF. CDR3 DNA sequence: TGCAGCGTAGGGACTAGCGGTACCGGGGAGCTGTTTTTT.